The rows below give T cell receptor beta chains drawn from one sample of a study of early T cells in non-severe SARS-CoV-2 infection. TCRdb passed the 5' RACE reads through MiXCR, listing each CDR3 protein once. Of about 90,000 distinct CDR3 sequences detected, more than 10% appear once; the ten largest clones hold approximately 4%. The material was whole blood, obtained at baseline. The receptor set was obtained from an adult who was a healthcare worker with PCR-confirmed SARS-CoV-2 infection or an uninfected control (not recorded which). Each CDR3 is given with its conserved first and last residue. The order of the fields is J gene, clone size, D gene, V gene, CDR3 protein, CDR3 DNA. A D gene is named only where the DNA matches it firmly. Rows give clone size only sometimes, using once, few, many, or a class for an expanded clone.

J: TRBJ2-7; size: NA; D: TRBD1; V: TRBV3-1; CDR3: CASSPNGQGYEQYF; DNA: TGTGCCAGCAGCCCGAACGGACAGGGCTACGAGCAGTACTTC
J: TRBJ1-3; size: many; D: NA; V: TRBV7-6; CDR3: CASSLDPGWRNTIYF; DNA: TGTGCCAGCAGCTTAGATCCAGGGTGGAGAAACACCATATATTTT
J: TRBJ1-2; size: NA; D: NA; V: TRBV18; CDR3: CASPQEGGYGYTF; DNA: TGTGCCAGCCCGCAGGAGGGAGGGTATGGCTACACCTTC
J: TRBJ1-3; size: few; D: NA; V: TRBV29-1; CDR3: CSVASGNTIYF; DNA: TGCAGCGTTGCCTCTGGAAACACCATATATTTT
J: TRBJ2-1; size: few; D: NA; V: TRBV19; CDR3: CASSVELSGNEQFF; DNA: TGTGCCAGTAGTGTAGAACTATCGGGCAATGAGCAGTTCTTC
J: TRBJ2-2; size: many; D: NA; V: TRBV20-1; CDR3: CSARFRGRVNTGELFF; DNA: TGCAGTGCCCGCTTTAGGGGGAGGGTTAACACCGGGGAGCTGTTTTTT
J: TRBJ1-2; size: NA; D: NA; V: TRBV5-1; CDR3: CASSLVAGNYGYTF; DNA: TGCGCCAGCAGCTTGGTAGCAGGCAACTATGGCTACACCTTC
J: TRBJ1-2; size: many; D: NA; V: TRBV12-3/TRBV12-4; CDR3: CASSRFLGDYGYTF; DNA: TGTGCCAGCAGTCGCTTCCTCGGGGATTATGGCTACACCTTC
J: TRBJ2-7; size: few; D: TRBD1; V: TRBV19; CDR3: CASSIDRTGVEQYF; DNA: TGTGCCAGTAGTATAGATAGGACAGGGGTCGAGCAGTACTTC
J: TRBJ2-7; size: NA; D: TRBD2; V: TRBV7-2; CDR3: CASSLLGGSLYEQYF; DNA: TGTGCCAGCAGCTTACTAGGCGGGAGTTTATACGAGCAGTACTTC
J: TRBJ2-1; size: NA; D: TRBD2; V: TRBV5-1; CDR3: CASSRHTPGTTYNEQFF; DNA: TGCGCCAGCAGTCGTCATACCCCCGGGACTACCTACAATGAGCAGTTCTTC
J: TRBJ2-7; size: few; D: NA; V: TRBV29-1; CDR3: CSAGLNYEQYF; DNA: TGCAGCGCGGGGTTAAACTACGAGCAGTACTTC
J: TRBJ2-7; size: many; D: NA; V: TRBV29-1; CDR3: CSVGGHWGSSYEQYF; DNA: TGCAGCGTTGGCGGGCATTGGGGAAGCTCCTACGAGCAGTACTTC
J: TRBJ2-1; size: few; D: TRBD2; V: TRBV2; CDR3: CASKPGGTYNEQFF; DNA: TGTGCCAGCAAGCCGGGGGGTACCTACAATGAGCAGTTCTTC
J: TRBJ1-2; size: many; D: NA; V: TRBV20-1; CDR3: CSASPSTRAGRYGYTF; DNA: TGCAGTGCTAGTCCGTCAACACGTGCAGGGAGGTATGGCTACACCTTC
J: TRBJ2-1; size: NA; D: TRBD1; V: TRBV12-5; CDR3: CASGHPPGQGSNEQFF; DNA: TGTGCTAGTGGCCACCCGCCGGGACAGGGAAGCAATGAGCAGTTCTTC
J: TRBJ2-2; size: many; D: TRBD2; V: TRBV12-3/TRBV12-4; CDR3: CASSFRLAGGELFF; DNA: TGTGCCAGCAGTTTTCGGCTAGCGGGCGGGGAGCTGTTTTTT
J: TRBJ2-1; size: NA; D: TRBD1; V: TRBV12-3/TRBV12-4; CDR3: CASSPRGPGGFNEQFF; DNA: TGTGCCAGCAGTCCCCGGGGCCCAGGGGGCTTCAATGAGCAGTTCTTC
J: TRBJ2-3; size: many; D: TRBD1; V: TRBV27; CDR3: CASSLRGTGELADTQYF; DNA: TGTGCCAGCAGTTTAAGGGGGACAGGTGAATTGGCAGATACGCAGTATTTT
J: TRBJ2-7; size: NA; D: TRBD1; V: TRBV7-3; CDR3: CASSIGQGPYEQYF; DNA: TGTGCCAGCAGCATCGGACAGGGGCCCTACGAGCAGTACTTC
J: TRBJ2-7; size: NA; D: NA; V: TRBV29-1; CDR3: CRVLFWFVGEQYF; DNA: TGCAGGGTCTTATTTTGGTTTGTTGGGGAGCAGTACTTC
J: TRBJ1-5; size: few; D: NA; V: TRBV3-1; CDR3: CASSQDSRVSQPQHF; DNA: TGTGCCAGCAGCCAAGATTCCAGGGTAAGTCAGCCCCAGCATTTT
J: TRBJ2-5; size: NA; D: TRBD1; V: TRBV20-1; CDR3: CSVRDRETQYF; DNA: TGCAGTGTCAGGGACAGGGAGACCCAGTACTTC
J: TRBJ1-6; size: few; D: NA; V: TRBV7-9; CDR3: CASSLDGDSPLHF; DNA: TGTGCCAGCAGCTTAGATGGAGATTCACCCCTCCACTTT
J: TRBJ1-4; size: once; D: NA; V: TRBV5-1; CDR3: CASSGGKGANEKLFF; DNA: TGCGCCAGCAGCGGCGGTAAAGGGGCCAATGAAAAACTGTTTTTT
J: TRBJ1-2; size: medium-sized; D: NA; V: TRBV7-9; CDR3: CASSLGPFYGYTF; DNA: TGTGCCAGCAGCTTAGGTCCGTTCTATGGCTACACCTTC
J: TRBJ2-7; size: few; D: NA; V: TRBV7-9; CDR3: CASSAQDGADEQYF; DNA: TGTGCCAGCAGCGCACAGGATGGTGCGGACGAGCAGTACTTC
J: TRBJ2-1; size: few; D: NA; V: TRBV12-3/TRBV12-4; CDR3: CASSSLDRRNEQFF; DNA: TGTGCCAGCAGTAGCCTAGACAGACGCAATGAGCAGTTCTTC
J: TRBJ2-7; size: few; D: NA; V: TRBV5-6; CDR3: CASSFSTYEQYF; DNA: TGTGCCAGCAGCTTTTCTACCTACGAGCAGTACTTC
J: TRBJ2-5; size: NA; D: TRBD2; V: TRBV6-6; CDR3: CASSLRLAGAPEETQYF; DNA: TGTGCCAGCAGCTTAAGACTAGCGGGGGCCCCCGAAGAGACCCAGTACTTC
J: TRBJ2-7; size: NA; D: TRBD1; V: TRBV19; CDR3: CASSVPGTGTYEQYF; DNA: TGTGCCAGTAGTGTCCCCGGGACAGGGACCTACGAGCAGTACTTC
J: TRBJ2-2; size: few; D: TRBD2; V: TRBV7-8; CDR3: CASSLGLISSGELFF; DNA: TGTGCCAGCAGCTTGGGACTAATTTCTTCCGGGGAGCTGTTTTTT
J: TRBJ1-1; size: NA; D: TRBD1; V: TRBV18; CDR3: CASSPRGPNRDWNTEAFF; DNA: TGTGCCAGCTCTCCCAGGGGGCCGAACAGGGACTGGAACACTGAAGCTTTCTTT
J: TRBJ2-3; size: NA; D: TRBD1; V: TRBV12-3/TRBV12-4; CDR3: CASNRGQGIGTDTQYF; DNA: TGTGCCAGCAACCGAGGACAGGGAATCGGAACAGATACGCAGTATTTT
J: TRBJ2-1; size: once; D: TRBD2; V: TRBV19; CDR3: CASSKLAGGVEQFF; DNA: TGTGCCAGTAGTAAGCTAGCGGGGGGGGTTGAGCAGTTCTTC
J: TRBJ1-1; size: NA; D: NA; V: TRBV7-2; CDR3: CASSLGGSSNTEAFF; DNA: TGTGCCAGCAGCTTAGGTGGCAGCTCGAACACTGAAGCTTTCTTT
J: TRBJ2-1; size: few; D: NA; V: TRBV28; CDR3: CASSQRLKGNEQFF; DNA: TGTGCCAGCAGCCAGAGGTTGAAGGGGAATGAGCAGTTCTTC
J: TRBJ1-2; size: few; D: NA; V: TRBV3-1; CDR3: CASSRATWDGYTF; DNA: TGTGCCAGCAGCCGCGCAACCTGGGACGGCTACACCTTC
J: TRBJ1-5; size: NA; D: NA; V: TRBV19; CDR3: CASRRGGQDQPQHF; DNA: TGTGCCAGTAGGCGGGGGGGACAAGATCAGCCCCAGCATTTT
J: TRBJ1-2; size: NA; D: NA; V: TRBV12-3/TRBV12-4; CDR3: CASSPRTAPYGYTF; DNA: TGTGCCAGCAGTCCGAGGACAGCACCCTATGGCTACACCTTC
J: TRBJ2-5; size: NA; D: NA; V: TRBV7-3; CDR3: CASSPNRDLGRETQYF; DNA: TGTGCCAGCAGCCCGAATCGGGACCTGGGGCGAGAGACCCAGTACTTC
J: TRBJ2-2; size: once; D: NA; V: TRBV5-1; CDR3: CASSFRAGGTGELFFF; DNA: NA
J: TRBJ2-3; size: few; D: TRBD2; V: TRBV27; CDR3: CASSSQDRVGLAGVDTQYF; DNA: TGTGCCAGCAGTTCCCAAGACAGGGTTGGACTAGCGGGGGTAGATACGCAGTATTTT
J: TRBJ2-5; size: NA; D: TRBD2; V: TRBV7-3; CDR3: CASSLGTSQETQYF; DNA: TGTGCCAGCAGCCTTGGGACTAGCCAAGAGACCCAGTACTTC
J: TRBJ1-1; size: NA; D: NA; V: TRBV7-9; CDR3: CASLIAGNTEAFF; DNA: TGTGCCAGCCTTATCGCAGGGAACACTGAAGCTTTCTTT
J: TRBJ2-3; size: NA; D: TRBD1; V: TRBV20-1; CDR3: CSARSQGDYTDTQYF; DNA: TGCAGTGCTAGAAGTCAGGGGGATTACACAGATACGCAGTATTTT
J: TRBJ2-7; size: few; D: NA; V: TRBV27; CDR3: CASSLKASSYEQYF; DNA: TGTGCCAGCAGTTTAAAGGCCAGCTCCTACGAGCAGTACTTC
J: TRBJ2-3; size: NA; D: TRBD2; V: TRBV12-3/TRBV12-4; CDR3: CASSLPRGGSTDTQYF; DNA: TGTGCCAGCAGTTTGCCCCGGGGGGGGAGCACAGATACGCAGTATTTT
J: TRBJ2-1; size: NA; D: NA; V: TRBV29-1; CDR3: CSAGGPGNEQFF; DNA: TGCAGCGCCGGGGGGCCGGGAAATGAGCAGTTCTTC
J: TRBJ2-1; size: many; D: TRBD1; V: TRBV24-1; CDR3: CATSDSPGQGHYNEQFF; DNA: TGTGCCACCAGTGATTCCCCGGGACAGGGACACTACAATGAGCAGTTCTTC